The 20 T cell receptor beta chains below were found in one sample sequenced in a study of blood T cells in healthy people across ages. With a J-beta primer mix and a sample-barcoded 5' primer, a second PCR ran 7 to 11 cycles. TCRdb independently ran MiXCR on the 5' RACE reads; one entry per CDR3 protein. The sample holds roughly 1.6 million distinct CDR3 sequences, about 32% seen once. Sequencing input: blood. The source is a woman in her 30s in good health.

The chain is built from TRBV5-5 and TRBJ2-3, with D uncertain. This CDR3 is 15 amino acids long. The V gene lost 0 bases and the J gene lost 2 bases, with 10 bases spanning the gap. Germline-derived CDR1 and CDR2 are SGHKS and YYEKEE (reference sequence). The CDR3 region has the DNA TGTGCCAGCAGCTTGGGTGCCAGCCTCACAGATACGCAGTATTTT. Translating gives CASSLGASLTDTQYF.

CDR3 in amino acids: CASSYSLGGFGTEAFF. The CDR3 nucleotides read TGTGCCAGCAGTTACTCGTTAGGGGGCTTTGGCACTGAAGCTTTCTTT. This chain links TRBV6-6 with TRBJ1-1, with TRBD1 identical over 7 bases. The CDR3 has 16 residues. Germline V gene data show CDR1 as MNHNY and CDR2 as SVGAGI (reference sequence). Trimming took 0 bases from V and 4 from J; bases not matched to a gene: 8.

This clonotype was observed a handful of times. The chain recombines TRBV28 with TRBJ2-1, with 7 bases fitting TRBD2. The CDR3 has 15 residues. Unmatched junction bases numbered 6, after V lost 3 bases and J lost 4 bases. Per the germline V gene, CDR1 is MDHEN and CDR2 is SYDVKM. CDR3 bases: TGTGCCAGCAGTTTCCGGCGGGGGATTTACAATGAGCAGTTCTTC. This translates into CASSFRRGIYNEQFF. Based on the CDR3 plus reference TRBV28 and TRBJ2-1, the full variable domain is DVKVTQSSRYLVKRTGEKVFLECVQDMDHENMFWYRQDPGLGLRLIYFSYDVKMKEKGDIPEGYSVSREKKERFSLILESASTNQTSMYLCASSFRRGIYNEQFFGPGTRLTVL.

The V call is TRBV24-1, the J call TRBJ1-5; maybe TRBD1 (5 bases). Germline loops: CDR1 KGHDR, CDR2 SFDVKD. V dropped 3 bases and J dropped 0 bases, with 20 bases sitting between them. The CDR3 covers 19 residues. Written as DNA, the CDR3 is TGTGCCACCAGTGATATTACCCTCGGGACGCAGAATAGCAATCAGCCCCAGCATTTT. Residues: CATSDITLGTQNSNQPQHF.

Of note for this clonotype: The germline gene is not matched at one end of the junction; a read error may be the cause. J is TRBJ2-7 and V is TRBV5-5; a weak D match, TRBD1 (5 bases). The CDR3 length is 13 residues. Per the germline V gene, CDR1 is SGHKS and CDR2 is YYEKEE (reference sequence). The CDR3 DNA follows: TGTGCCAGCGGTGACAGAACGACCTACAAGCAGTACTTC. It specifies CASGDRTTYKQYF.

The rearrangement joins TRBV29-1 to TRBJ2-2; perhaps D is TRBD1 or TRBD2 (6 bases each). Germline assignment: CDR1 SQVTM and CDR2 ANQGSEA. V shed 6 bases and J shed 5 bases, with 13 bases lying between them. The CDR3 is 13 amino acids. This CDR3 is CSVQTGGTGELFF. Here the CDR3 DNA reads TGCAGCGTCCAGACAGGAGGGACCGGGGAGCTGTTTTTT.

The chain has TRBV27 and TRBJ2-2; 10 bases match TRBD1. J was trimmed by 2 bases and V by 6 bases; bases with no gene match: 12. Germline V CDR1 and CDR2: MNHEY, SMNVEV (reference sequence). The CDR3 length is 18 residues. The CDR3 nucleotides read TGTGCCAGCAGAGACAGGGGGCGCGGGACCCACAACACCGGGGAGCTGTTTTTT. The encoded protein is CASRDRGRGTHNTGELFF.

The sample holds many counts of this clonotype. This chain links TRBV12-3 or TRBV12-4 with TRBJ2-1, with D possibly TRBD1 on 5 matching bases. The CDR3 loop spans 15 amino acids. Trimming took off 4 bases at V and 5 bases at J, with 15 bases between the two ends. Here the CDR3 DNA reads TGTGCCAGCAGTTCCAGGGCTAAGTTTCACAATGAGCAGTTCTTC. It translates to CASSSRAKFHNEQFF.

This clonotype occurred a few times. The rearrangement uses TRBV5-1 and TRBJ2-7, with 7 nucleotides matching TRBD1. V was pared by 7 bases and J by 2 bases, with 6 bases of the junction left unmatched. The CDR3 loop spans 13 amino acids. Germline V gene data show CDR1 as SGHRS and CDR2 as YFSETQ. CDR3 in DNA: TGCGCCAGCCGGGGACAGACTGCCTACGAGCAGTACTTC. Protein product: CASRGQTAYEQYF.

This clonotype occurred a few times. The chain combines TRBV20-1 with TRBJ2-3, with D perhaps TRBD2 (6 bases). This CDR3 is 14 amino acids long. The germline V and J ends were trimmed by 2 bases and 5 bases, with 14 bases remaining between them. Germline lookup yields CDR1 DFQATT and CDR2 SNEGSKA (reference sequence). CDR3 region: CSARTSHGGDTQYF. The DNA for the CDR3 is TGCAGTGCTAGAACAAGCCACGGGGGAGATACGCAGTATTTT.

This clonotype was counted a single time. The chain uses TRBV24-1 and TRBJ1-2; maybe TRBD1 (6 bases). Per the germline V gene, CDR1 is KGHDR and CDR2 is SFDVKD. The CDR3 sequence is 14 residues long. Trimming cost V 8 bases and J 6 bases, with 18 bases left between them. The CDR3 reads CATISQGDDDGYTF. The CDR3 bases are TGTGCCACCATTTCACAGGGAGATGATGATGGCTACACCTTC.

The chain combines TRBV2 with TRBJ2-6; D is unclear. Germline CDR1 and CDR2: SNHLY and FYNNEI. This CDR3 is 15 amino acids long. Trimming pared 3 bases from V and 0 bases from J, leaving 6 bases between. The CDR3 sequence is CASSEGNSGANVLTF. CDR3 DNA sequence: TGTGCCAGCAGTGAGGGGAACTCTGGGGCCAACGTCCTGACTTTC.

The sample holds a few counts of this clonotype. CDR3 amino acids: CASSSSGQGAQTQYF. In DNA form, the CDR3 reads TGTGCCAGCAGTTCCTCGGGACAGGGGGCACAGACCCAGTACTTC. The chain employs TRBV27 and TRBJ2-5; 12 bases map to TRBD1. CDR1 MNHEY and CDR2 SMNVEV come from the germline V gene (reference sequence). Trimming at V came to 4 bases and at J to 6 bases, leaving 6 bases not matched to a gene. This CDR3 has 15 residues.

In its sample, this clonotype was seen many times. The chain carries TRBV6-1 and TRBJ2-1; D not certain. The CDR3 has 12 residues. V lost 4 bases and J 8 bases, leaving 9 bases between the germline ends. CDR1 MNHNS and CDR2 SASEGT come from the germline V gene. CDR3 amino acids: CASSVSGHEQFF. The CDR3 nucleotides are TGTGCCAGCAGTGTATCCGGTCATGAGCAGTTCTTC.

In this sample, this clonotype turned up many times. J is TRBJ2-7 and V is TRBV10-3; D is perhaps TRBD2 (5 bases). Germline loops: CDR1 ENHRY, CDR2 SYGVKD. Trimming cost V 6 bases and J 0 bases, with 12 bases left between them. The CDR3 consists of 14 residues. CDR3 loop: CAIRDTGSSYEQYF. Written as DNA, the CDR3 is TGTGCCATCAGGGATACGGGAAGCTCCTACGAGCAGTACTTC.

The chain couples TRBV5-4 to TRBJ2-1; D unresolved. This CDR3 comprises 13 residues. In germline, CDR1 is SGHNT, CDR2 YYREEE (reference sequence). Trimming removed 4 bases at V and 7 bases at J, with 12 bases between. CDR3 in amino acids: CASSPRSDNEQFF. CDR3 bases: TGTGCCAGCAGCCCCCGGAGCGATAATGAGCAGTTCTTC.

The rearrangement joins TRBV9 to TRBJ1-2; TRBD1 matches 9 bases. CDR3 length equals 14 residues. J was trimmed by 7 bases and V by 4 bases; bases with no gene match: 8. Germline V lookup: CDR1 SGDLS, CDR2 YYNGEE. In DNA form, the CDR3 reads TGTGCCAGCAGCCCAATACAGGGGGCCGGTGGCTACACCTTC. Its translation is CASSPIQGAGGYTF.

This clonotype was observed a handful of times. This rearrangement joins TRBV14 to TRBJ2-5, with 7 bases identical to TRBD2. Per the germline V gene, CDR1 is SGHDN and CDR2 is FVKESK. V dropped 2 bases and J dropped 7; count of bases not matched to a gene: 7. The CDR3 loop spans 14 amino acids. The CDR3 DNA is TGTGCCAGCAGCCAATACCGGACTAGAGGGACCCAGTACTTC. It encodes CASSQYRTRGTQYF.

V is TRBV6-4 and J is TRBJ2-4; weak D call: TRBD2 (6 bases). The CDR3 covers 13 residues. From germline, CDR1 is MRHNA and CDR2 SNTAGT. Trimming left V 0 bases short and J 8 bases short, with 8 bases between. CDR3 in DNA: TGTGCCAGCAGTGACTCCGGAGGGGACATTCAGTACTTC. Translated, it gives CASSDSGGDIQYF.

The chain employs TRBV5-1 and TRBJ2-5, with D tentatively TRBD1 or TRBD2 (6 bases each). CDR3 size: 15 residues. Between the trimmed V and J ends, which lost 1 base and 3 bases, there was a span of 13 bases. CDR1 and CDR2 from the germline V gene are SGHRS and YFSETQ. The DNA of the CDR3 is TGCGCCAGCAGCTTGTCCGGGGGCCCAGAAGAGACCCAGTACTTC. Translated, it gives CASSLSGGPEETQYF.